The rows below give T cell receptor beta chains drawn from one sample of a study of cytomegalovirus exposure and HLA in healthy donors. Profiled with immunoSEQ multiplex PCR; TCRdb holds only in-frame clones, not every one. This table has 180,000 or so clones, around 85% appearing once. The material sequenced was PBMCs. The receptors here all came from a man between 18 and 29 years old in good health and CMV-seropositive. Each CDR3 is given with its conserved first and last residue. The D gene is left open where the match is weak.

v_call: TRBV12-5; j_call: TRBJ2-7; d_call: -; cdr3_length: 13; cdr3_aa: CASGLGQTYEQYF; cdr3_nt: TGTGCTAGTGGCCTCGGACAGACCTACGAGCAGTACTTC
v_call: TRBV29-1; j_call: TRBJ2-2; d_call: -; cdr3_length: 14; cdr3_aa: CSVEQAPGTGELFF; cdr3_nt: TGCAGCGTTGAACAGGCTCCAGGGACCGGGGAGCTGTTTTTT
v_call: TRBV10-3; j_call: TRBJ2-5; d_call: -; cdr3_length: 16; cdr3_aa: CAINVVRGPRKETQYF; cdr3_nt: TGTGCCATCAATGTAGTACGGGGTCCCAGAAAAGAGACCCAGTACTTC
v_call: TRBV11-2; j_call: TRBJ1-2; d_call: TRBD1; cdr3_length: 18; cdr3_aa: CASSSMILGTGSNYGYTF; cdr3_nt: TGTGCCAGCAGCTCCATGATATTGGGGACAGGGAGCAACTATGGCTACACCTTC
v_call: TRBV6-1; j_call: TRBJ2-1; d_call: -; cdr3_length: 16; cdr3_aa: CASSDPSSSSYNEQFF; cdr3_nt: TGTGCCAGCAGTGATCCTAGCAGCAGCTCCTACAATGAGCAGTTCTTC
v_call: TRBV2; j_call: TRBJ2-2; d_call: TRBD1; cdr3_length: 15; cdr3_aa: CASGRTGVNTGELFF; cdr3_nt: TGTGCCAGCGGAAGGACAGGGGTGAACACCGGGGAGCTGTTTTTT
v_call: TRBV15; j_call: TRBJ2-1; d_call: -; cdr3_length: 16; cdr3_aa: CATKNPTLLSYNEQFF; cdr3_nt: TGTGCCACCAAAAACCCGACTCTTCTCTCCTACAATGAGCAGTTCTTC
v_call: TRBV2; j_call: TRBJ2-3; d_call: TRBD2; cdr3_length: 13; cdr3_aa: CATKRGHTDTQYF; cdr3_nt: TGTGCCACCAAGCGGGGCCACACAGATACGCAGTATTTT
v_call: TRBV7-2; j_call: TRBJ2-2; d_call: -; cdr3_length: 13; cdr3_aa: CASSLARVGELFF; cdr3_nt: TGTGCCAGCAGCTTAGCACGGGTCGGGGAGCTGTTTTTT
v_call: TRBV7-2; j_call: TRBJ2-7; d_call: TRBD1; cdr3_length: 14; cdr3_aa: CASSLGPGGYEQYF; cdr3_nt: TGTGCCAGCAGCTTAGGACCAGGGGGTTACGAGCAGTACTTC
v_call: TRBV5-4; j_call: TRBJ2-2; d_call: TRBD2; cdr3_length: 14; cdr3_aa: CASSLASGFGELFF; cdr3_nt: TGTGCCAGCAGCTTGGCTAGCGGATTCGGGGAGCTGTTTTTT
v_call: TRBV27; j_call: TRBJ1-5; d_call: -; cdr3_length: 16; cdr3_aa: CASSSAGGPTRQPQHF; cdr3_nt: TGTGCCAGCAGTTCAGCGGGCGGCCCGACCCGTCAGCCCCAGCATTTT
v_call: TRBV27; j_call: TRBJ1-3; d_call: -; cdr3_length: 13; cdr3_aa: CASSPAGGNTIYF; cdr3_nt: TGTGCCAGCAGCCCCGCCGGGGGGAACACCATATATTTT
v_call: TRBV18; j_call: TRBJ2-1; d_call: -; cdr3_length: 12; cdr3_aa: CASSWARNEQFF; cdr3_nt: TGTGCCAGCTCGTGGGCCCGCAATGAGCAGTTCTTC